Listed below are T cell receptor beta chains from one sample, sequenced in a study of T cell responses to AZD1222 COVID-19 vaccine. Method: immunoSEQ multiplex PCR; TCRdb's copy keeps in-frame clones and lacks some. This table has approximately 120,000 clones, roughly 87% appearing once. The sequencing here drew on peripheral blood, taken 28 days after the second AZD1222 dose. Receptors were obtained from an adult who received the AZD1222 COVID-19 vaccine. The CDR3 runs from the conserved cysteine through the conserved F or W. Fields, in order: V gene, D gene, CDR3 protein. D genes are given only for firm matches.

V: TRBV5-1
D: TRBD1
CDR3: CASSFSNRGYNEQFF

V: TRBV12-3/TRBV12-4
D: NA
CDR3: CASNSVTTEAFF

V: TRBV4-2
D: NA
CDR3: CASSREDDRGEKLFF

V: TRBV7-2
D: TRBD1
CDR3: CASSLGRQGTLHF

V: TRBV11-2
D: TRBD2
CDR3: CASSLAAGGPGYEQFF

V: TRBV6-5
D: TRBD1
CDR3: CASRGQLNTEAFF

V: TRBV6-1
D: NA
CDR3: CASSELPGNGYTF

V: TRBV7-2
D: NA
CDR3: CASSDRLNTEAFF

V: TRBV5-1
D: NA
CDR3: CASSLGGANEKLFF

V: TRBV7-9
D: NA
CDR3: CASSRDQERYGYTF

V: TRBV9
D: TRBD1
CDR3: CASSVTQGASGNTIYF

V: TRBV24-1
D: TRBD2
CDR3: CATSKGLAGGNEQFF

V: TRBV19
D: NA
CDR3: CASSRQPLGYEQYF

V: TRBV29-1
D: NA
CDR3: CSVRSPNTEAFF

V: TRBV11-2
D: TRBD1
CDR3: CASSSALRTGDYGYTF

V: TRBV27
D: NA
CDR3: CASSEDPPSLYNEQFF

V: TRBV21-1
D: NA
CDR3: CASIGQRNYEQYF

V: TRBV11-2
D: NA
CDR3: CASSSKLHRRSGNTIYF

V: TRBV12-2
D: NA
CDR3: CASRLGRLDKLVGELFF

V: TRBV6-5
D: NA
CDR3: CASRPGQTNSPLHF

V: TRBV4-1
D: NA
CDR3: CASSEVGPPLRASPLHF

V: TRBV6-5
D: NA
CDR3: CASKFSGVGSPLHF

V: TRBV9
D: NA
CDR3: CASSPWGVPPEKLFF

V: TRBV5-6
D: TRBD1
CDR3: CASSLNRGYGYTF

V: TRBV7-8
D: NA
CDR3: CASSLEASSYNEQFF

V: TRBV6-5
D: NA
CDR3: CASSPPGVSDGYTF